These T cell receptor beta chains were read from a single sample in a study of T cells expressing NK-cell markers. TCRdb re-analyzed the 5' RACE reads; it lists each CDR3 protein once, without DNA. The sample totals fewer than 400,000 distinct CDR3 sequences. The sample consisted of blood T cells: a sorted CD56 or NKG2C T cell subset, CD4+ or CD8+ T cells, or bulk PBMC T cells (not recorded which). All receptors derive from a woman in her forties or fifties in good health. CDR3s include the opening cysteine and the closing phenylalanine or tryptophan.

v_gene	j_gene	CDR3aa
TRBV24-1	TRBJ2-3	CATSDFGLRQYF
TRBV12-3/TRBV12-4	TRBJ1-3	CASSFDRRTSGNTIYF
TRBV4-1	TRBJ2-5	CASSPSGAQETQYF
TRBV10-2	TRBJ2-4	CASSESLGAGGNIQYF
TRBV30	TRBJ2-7	CAWSEVAGIYEQYF
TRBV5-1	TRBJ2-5	CASSLARTGETQYF
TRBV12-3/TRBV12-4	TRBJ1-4	CASSGDGTDNEKLFF
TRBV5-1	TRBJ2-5	CASSYRGDQYF
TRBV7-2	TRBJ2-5	CASSFGGSKETQYF
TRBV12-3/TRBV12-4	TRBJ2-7	CASRLTGRYEQYF
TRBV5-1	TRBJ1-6	CASSLGMAVTSSPLHF
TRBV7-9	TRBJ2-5	CASSPKVGYEETQYF
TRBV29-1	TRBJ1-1	CSVVQRVNTEAFF
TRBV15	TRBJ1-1	CATSRDAMGTEAFF
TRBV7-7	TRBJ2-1	CASSLDGPNEQFF
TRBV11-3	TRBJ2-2	CASSRSLAGELFF